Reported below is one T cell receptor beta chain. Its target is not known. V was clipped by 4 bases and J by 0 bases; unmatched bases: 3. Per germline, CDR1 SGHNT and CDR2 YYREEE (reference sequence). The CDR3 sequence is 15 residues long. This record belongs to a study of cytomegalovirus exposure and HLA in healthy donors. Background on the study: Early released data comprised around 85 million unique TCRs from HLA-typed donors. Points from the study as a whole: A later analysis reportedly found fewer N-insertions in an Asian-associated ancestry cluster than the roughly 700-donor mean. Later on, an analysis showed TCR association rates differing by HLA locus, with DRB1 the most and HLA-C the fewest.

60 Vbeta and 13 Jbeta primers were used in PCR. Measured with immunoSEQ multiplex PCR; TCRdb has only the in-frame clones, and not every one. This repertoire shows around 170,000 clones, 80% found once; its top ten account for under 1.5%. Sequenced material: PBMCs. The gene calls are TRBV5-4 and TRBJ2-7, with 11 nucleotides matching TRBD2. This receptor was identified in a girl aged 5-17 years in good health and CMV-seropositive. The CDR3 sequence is CASSGGTSGSYEQYF. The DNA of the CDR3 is TGTGCCAGCAGCGGCGGGACTAGCGGCTCCTACGAGCAGTACTTC.